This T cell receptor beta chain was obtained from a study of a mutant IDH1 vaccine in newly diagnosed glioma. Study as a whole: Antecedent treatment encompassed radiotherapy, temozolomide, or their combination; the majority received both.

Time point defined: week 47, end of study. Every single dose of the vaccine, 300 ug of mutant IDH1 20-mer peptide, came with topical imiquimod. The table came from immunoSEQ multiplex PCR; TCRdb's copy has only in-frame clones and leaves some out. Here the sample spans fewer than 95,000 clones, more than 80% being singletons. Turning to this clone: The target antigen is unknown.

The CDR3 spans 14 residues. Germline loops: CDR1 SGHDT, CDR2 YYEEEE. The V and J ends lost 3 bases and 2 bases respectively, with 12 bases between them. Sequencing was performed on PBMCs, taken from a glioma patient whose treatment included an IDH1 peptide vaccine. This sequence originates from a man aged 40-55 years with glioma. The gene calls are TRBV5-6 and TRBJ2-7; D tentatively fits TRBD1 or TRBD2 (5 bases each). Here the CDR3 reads CASSSGTTTYEQYF. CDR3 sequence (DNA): TGTGCCAGCAGCTCAGGGACGACGACCTACGAGCAGTACTTC.